This is a list of T cell receptor beta chains from one sample in a study of T cell responses to AZD1222 COVID-19 vaccine. Measured with immunoSEQ multiplex PCR; TCRdb has only the in-frame clones, and not every one. Among around 95,000 clones listed, over 90% were seen once. Material: peripheral blood, obtained on day 0 of AZD1222 vaccination. Receptors were obtained from an adult in good health. Each CDR3 is given without its conserved first and last residue. The order of the fields is V gene, J gene, CDR3 protein.

v_call: TRBV28
j_call: TRBJ1-4
cdr3_aa: ASSRKGAPLEKLF

v_call: TRBV27
j_call: TRBJ2-1
cdr3_aa: ASSPRDVQF

v_call: TRBV11-2
j_call: TRBJ2-5
cdr3_aa: ASSPQREGQETQY

v_call: TRBV10-1
j_call: TRBJ2-1
cdr3_aa: ASSETPGLAGNNEQF

v_call: TRBV28
j_call: TRBJ1-6
cdr3_aa: ALGQGGSPLH

v_call: TRBV28
j_call: TRBJ1-1
cdr3_aa: ASSLGGGMNTEAF

v_call: TRBV11-2
j_call: TRBJ1-5
cdr3_aa: ASSAWGQPQH

v_call: TRBV27
j_call: TRBJ2-7
cdr3_aa: ASSLNRVRPYEQY

v_call: TRBV21-1
j_call: TRBJ2-2
cdr3_aa: ASSSNTGELF

v_call: TRBV5-8
j_call: TRBJ1-6
cdr3_aa: ASREPGTGNSPLH

v_call: TRBV2
j_call: TRBJ2-5
cdr3_aa: ASTLQVQETQY

v_call: TRBV27
j_call: TRBJ1-1
cdr3_aa: ASWESNTEAF

v_call: TRBV27
j_call: TRBJ2-5
cdr3_aa: ASSFSGEGETQY

v_call: TRBV10-3
j_call: TRBJ1-1
cdr3_aa: AISGTWSKRGEAF

v_call: TRBV28
j_call: TRBJ2-3
cdr3_aa: ASSWTSGRANLITDTQY

v_call: TRBV25-1
j_call: TRBJ2-3
cdr3_aa: ASSHIGGTDTQY

v_call: TRBV9
j_call: TRBJ1-2
cdr3_aa: ASSPSTVVYGYT

v_call: TRBV10-2
j_call: TRBJ2-1
cdr3_aa: ASSELYNEQF

v_call: TRBV25-1
j_call: TRBJ1-5
cdr3_aa: ASSDRARNQPQH

v_call: TRBV2
j_call: TRBJ2-7
cdr3_aa: ASRQGVGYEQY

v_call: TRBV7-9
j_call: TRBJ1-2
cdr3_aa: ASSWGNYGYT

v_call: TRBV20-1
j_call: TRBJ1-4
cdr3_aa: SASAPGQGNEKLF

v_call: TRBV5-6
j_call: TRBJ2-7
cdr3_aa: ASSLGIDEQY

v_call: TRBV10-3
j_call: TRBJ2-2
cdr3_aa: AIRTMTSGATNTGELF

v_call: TRBV20-1
j_call: TRBJ2-7
cdr3_aa: SASSWRGEGVNEQY

v_call: TRBV7-6
j_call: TRBJ2-3
cdr3_aa: ASSAYSGAFTDTQY